One and the same sample provided the 9 T cell receptor beta chains below, sequenced in a study of beta chain features in type 1 diabetes. Investigators reverse transcribed all isolated RNA, so they sequenced expressed TCRB transcripts. The method was immunoSEQ multiplex PCR; TCRdb's version includes in-frame clones alone and lacks a portion of them. The sample lists 350,000 or so clones, around a fifth occurring once. The source material was naive CD4+ T cells from blood. These receptors all stem from a woman aged 18 to 35 in good health.

This clone was observed a few times. J is TRBJ2-7 and V is TRBV6-5; TRBD1 aligns across 7 bases. This CDR3 region has 13 residues. Germline V gives CDR1 MNHEY, CDR2 SVGAGI. J was trimmed by 4 bases and V by 6 bases; bases with no gene match: 6. This CDR3 is CASRKTGNYEQYF. DNA of the CDR3: TGTGCCAGCAGAAAGACAGGGAATTACGAGCAGTACTTC.

This chain uses TRBV6-1 with TRBJ2-5, with D possibly being TRBD1 (6 bases). This CDR3 has 12 amino acids. The V gene's germline CDR1 is MNHNS and CDR2 SASEGT. With 9 bases removed from V and 5 bases from J, the gap between germline ends came to 13 bases. The CDR3 here is CASSGEGETQYF. The CDR3 DNA follows: TGTGCCAGTTCAGGGGAAGGGGAGACCCAGTACTTC.

This clone appeared a few times. The chain has TRBV2 and TRBJ2-1; D is unresolved. The V gene lost 6 bases and the J gene lost 10 bases, with 10 bases spanning the gap. Germline V CDR1 and CDR2: SNHLY, FYNNEI. The CDR3 has 11 amino acids. The CDR3 sequence is CASSNLGEQFF. As DNA, the CDR3 is TGTGCCAGCAGCAATCTAGGCGAGCAGTTCTTC.

This clone was found a few times. The chain couples TRBV5-6 to TRBJ2-1; unclear D gene. Germline assignment: CDR1 SGHDT and CDR2 YYEEEE. Trimming shortened V by 4 bases and J by 8 bases, and 10 bases separated the two germline ends. This CDR3 is 12 amino acids long. The CDR3 coding sequence is TGTGCCAGCAGCCCCCCCGAGGATGAGCAGTTCTTC. This codes for CASSPPEDEQFF.

Only a few counts were recorded for this clone. The chain has TRBV30 and TRBJ1-2; no firm D call. The germline CDR1 and CDR2 sequences are GTSNPN and SVGIG (reference sequence). The ends were cut back, 4 bases at V and 4 bases at J, with 10 bases in the middle. The CDR3 is 12 residues long. CDR3 sequence reads: CAWTPRSYGYTF. The CDR3 DNA is TGTGCCTGGACCCCGAGGAGCTATGGCTACACCTTC.

The CDR3 region has the DNA TGTGCCACCAGCAGACCCGACACCGCTAACTATGGCTACACCTTC. It specifies CATSRPDTANYGYTF. V usage is TRBV15 and J usage is TRBJ1-2; D is undetermined. V lost 2 bases to trimming and J lost 0 bases, with 10 bases between them. The CDR3 runs 15 residues. CDR1 and CDR2 from the germline V gene are LNHNV and YYDKDF (reference sequence).

The chain combines TRBV6-5 with TRBJ2-3; 7 positions agree with TRBD2. The CDR3 runs to 14 residues. Germline V gives CDR1 MNHEY, CDR2 SVGAGI. V shed 6 bases, J shed 5 bases, and the junction held 8 bases outside the gene matches. The DNA of the CDR3 is TGTGCCAGCAGCCGACGGGAGGCTGGAGATACGCAGTATTTT. It translates to CASSRREAGDTQYF.

The rearrangement joins TRBV4-2 to TRBJ2-7; 7 nucleotides agree with TRBD2. CDR3 length: 15 residues. The V segment lost 4 bases and the J segment 4 bases; nucleotides outside the gene matches: 10. Germline lookup yields CDR1 LGHNA and CDR2 YNFKEQ. In DNA, the CDR3 is TGTGCCAGCAGCCTCTCGGGGGGTAAGGAATACGAGCAGTACTTC. Its translation is CASSLSGGKEYEQYF.

The chain uses TRBV30 and TRBJ1-5; the D gene is possibly TRBD1 (6 bases). CDR3 length: 15 residues. CDR1 GTSNPN and CDR2 SVGIG come from the germline V gene (reference sequence). V lost 2 bases and J 4 bases, leaving 15 bases between the germline ends. The CDR3 bases are TGTGCCTGGAGTCAGATAGGGGGATTGAATCAGCCCCAGCATTTT. Translation gives CAWSQIGGLNQPQHF.